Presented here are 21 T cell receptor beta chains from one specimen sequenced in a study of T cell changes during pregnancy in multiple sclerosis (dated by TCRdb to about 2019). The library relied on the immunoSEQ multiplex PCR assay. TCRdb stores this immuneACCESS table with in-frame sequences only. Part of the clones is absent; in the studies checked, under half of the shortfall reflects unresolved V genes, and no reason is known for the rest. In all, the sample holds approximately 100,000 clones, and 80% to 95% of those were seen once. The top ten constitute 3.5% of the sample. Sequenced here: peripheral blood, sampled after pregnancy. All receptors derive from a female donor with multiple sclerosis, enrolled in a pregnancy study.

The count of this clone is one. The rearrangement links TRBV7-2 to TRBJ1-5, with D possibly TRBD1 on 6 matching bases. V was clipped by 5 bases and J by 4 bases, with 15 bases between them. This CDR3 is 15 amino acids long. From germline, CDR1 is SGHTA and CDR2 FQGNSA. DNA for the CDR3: TGTGCCAGCAGCCCAGGACAGCCCCCGAATCAGCCCCAGCATTTT. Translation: CASSPGQPPNQPQHF. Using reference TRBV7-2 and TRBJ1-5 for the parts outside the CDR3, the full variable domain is GAGVSQSPSNKVTEKGKDVELRCDPISGHTALYWYRQSLGQGLEFLIYFQGNSAPDKSGLPSDRFSAERTGGSVSTLTIQRTQQEDSAVYLCASSPGQPPNQPQHFGDGTRLSIL.

The CDR3 nucleotides read TGTGCCAGCTCACAACGACAGACTTCCTCTGGAAACACCATATATTTT. Its protein product is CASSQRQTSSGNTIYF. This rearrangement joins TRBV18 to TRBJ1-3; possible D gene TRBD1, 5 bases. CDR3 length: 16 residues. CDR1 and CDR2 from the germline V gene are KGHSH and LQKENI. V was cut by 4 bases and J by 0 bases, with 13 bases left in between.

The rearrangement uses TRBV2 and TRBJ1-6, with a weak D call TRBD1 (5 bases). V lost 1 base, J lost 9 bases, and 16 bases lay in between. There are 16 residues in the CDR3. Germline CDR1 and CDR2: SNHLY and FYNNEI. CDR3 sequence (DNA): TGTGCCAGCAGTGAAGAGGAGGGGAAACTAGGTTCACCCCTCCACTTT. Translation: CASSEEEGKLGSPLHF.

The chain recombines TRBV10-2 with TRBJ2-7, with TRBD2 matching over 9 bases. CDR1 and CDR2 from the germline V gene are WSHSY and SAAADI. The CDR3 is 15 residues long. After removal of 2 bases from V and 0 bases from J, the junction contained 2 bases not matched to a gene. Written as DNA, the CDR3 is TGCGCCAGCAGTGAGGCGGGGGGGAGCTCCTACGAGCAGTACTTC. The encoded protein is CASSEAGGSSYEQYF.

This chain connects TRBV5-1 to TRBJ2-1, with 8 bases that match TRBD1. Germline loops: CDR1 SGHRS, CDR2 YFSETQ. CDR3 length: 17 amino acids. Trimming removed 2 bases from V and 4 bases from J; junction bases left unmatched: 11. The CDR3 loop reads CASSLPDRVRGYNEQFF. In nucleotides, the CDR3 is TGCGCCAGCAGCTTACCGGACAGGGTAAGGGGGTACAATGAGCAGTTCTTC.

The CDR3 spells CATFGLAGSYEQYF. The CDR3 region has the DNA TGTGCCACCTTTGGACTAGCGGGGAGTTACGAGCAGTACTTC. This chain joins TRBV27 and TRBJ2-7, with TRBD2 identical over 12 bases. The V and J ends lost 10 bases and 4 bases, in that order; junction bases with no gene match: 8. The CDR3 sequence is 14 residues long. CDR1 MNHEY and CDR2 SMNVEV come from the germline V gene (reference sequence).

CDR3 residues: CASSGGQAGETQYF. The DNA of the CDR3 is TGTGCCAGCAGCGGGGGACAGGCAGGGGAGACCCAGTACTTC. The chain joins TRBV9 to TRBJ2-5; 8 nucleotides line up with TRBD1. CDR3 length: 14 amino acids. V gave up 3 bases and J gave up 5 bases; unmatched junction bases: 6. The germline gives CDR1 SGDLS, CDR2 YYNGEE.

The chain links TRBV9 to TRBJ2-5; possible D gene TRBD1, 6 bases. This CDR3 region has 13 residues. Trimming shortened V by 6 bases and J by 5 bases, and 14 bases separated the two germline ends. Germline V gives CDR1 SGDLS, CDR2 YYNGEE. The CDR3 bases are TGTGCCAGCACCTTCAGGGGTGGGGAGACCCAGTACTTC. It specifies CASTFRGGETQYF.

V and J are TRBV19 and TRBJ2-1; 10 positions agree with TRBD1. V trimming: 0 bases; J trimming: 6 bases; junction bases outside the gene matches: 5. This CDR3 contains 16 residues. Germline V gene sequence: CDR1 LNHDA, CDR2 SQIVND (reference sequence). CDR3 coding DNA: TGTGCCAGTAGTATAGAATGGACAGGGGGGATCAATGAGCAGTTCTTC. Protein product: CASSIEWTGGINEQFF.

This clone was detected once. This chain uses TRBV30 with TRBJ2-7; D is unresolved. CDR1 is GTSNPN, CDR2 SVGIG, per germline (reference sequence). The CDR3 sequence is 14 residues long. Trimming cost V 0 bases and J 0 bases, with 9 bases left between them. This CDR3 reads CAWSVPVSSYEQYF. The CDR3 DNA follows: TGTGCCTGGAGTGTACCAGTCAGCTCCTACGAGCAGTACTTC.

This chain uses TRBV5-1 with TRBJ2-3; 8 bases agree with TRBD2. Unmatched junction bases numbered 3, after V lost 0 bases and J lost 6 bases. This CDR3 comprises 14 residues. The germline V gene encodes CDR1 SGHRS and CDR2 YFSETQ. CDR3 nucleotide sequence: TGCGCCAGCAGCTTGGATAGCGGGGCGGATACGCAGTATTTT. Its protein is CASSLDSGADTQYF.

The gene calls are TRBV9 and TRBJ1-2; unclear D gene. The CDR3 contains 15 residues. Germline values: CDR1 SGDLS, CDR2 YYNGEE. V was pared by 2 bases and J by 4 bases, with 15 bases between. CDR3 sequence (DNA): TGTGCCAGCAGCGTTGAAGTAGCCTCATTCTATGGCTACACCTTC. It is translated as CASSVEVASFYGYTF.

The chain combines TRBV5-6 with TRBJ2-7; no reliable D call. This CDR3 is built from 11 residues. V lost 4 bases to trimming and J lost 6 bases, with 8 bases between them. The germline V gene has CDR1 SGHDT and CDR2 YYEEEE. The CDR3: CASSISGEQYF. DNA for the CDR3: TGTGCCAGCAGCATATCCGGCGAGCAGTACTTC.

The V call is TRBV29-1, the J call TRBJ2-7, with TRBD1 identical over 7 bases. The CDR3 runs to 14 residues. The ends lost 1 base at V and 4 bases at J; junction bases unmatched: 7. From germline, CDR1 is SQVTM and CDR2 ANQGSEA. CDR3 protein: CSVEVEAGGYEQYF. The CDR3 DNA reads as TGCAGCGTTGAAGTCGAAGCAGGGGGTTACGAGCAGTACTTC.

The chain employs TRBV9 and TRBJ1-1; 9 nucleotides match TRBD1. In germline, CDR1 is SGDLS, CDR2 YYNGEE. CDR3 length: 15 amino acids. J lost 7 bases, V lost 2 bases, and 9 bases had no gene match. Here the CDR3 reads CASSVGTGRSDEAFF. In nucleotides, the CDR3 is TGTGCCAGCAGCGTCGGGACAGGGAGATCTGATGAAGCTTTCTTT.

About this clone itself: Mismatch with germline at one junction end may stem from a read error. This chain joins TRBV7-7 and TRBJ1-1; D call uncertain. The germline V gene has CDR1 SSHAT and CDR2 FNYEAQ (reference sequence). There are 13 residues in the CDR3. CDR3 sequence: CASSQEQNTEAFF. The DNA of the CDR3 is TGTGCTAGCAGCCAAGAACAGAACACTGAAGCTTTCTTT.

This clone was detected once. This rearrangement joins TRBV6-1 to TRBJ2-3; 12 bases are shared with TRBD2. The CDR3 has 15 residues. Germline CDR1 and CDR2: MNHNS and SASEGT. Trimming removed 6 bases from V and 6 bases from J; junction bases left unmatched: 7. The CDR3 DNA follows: TGTGCCAGCAGAGCCGGGACTAGCGGGCGGGATACGCAGTATTTT. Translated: CASRAGTSGRDTQYF.

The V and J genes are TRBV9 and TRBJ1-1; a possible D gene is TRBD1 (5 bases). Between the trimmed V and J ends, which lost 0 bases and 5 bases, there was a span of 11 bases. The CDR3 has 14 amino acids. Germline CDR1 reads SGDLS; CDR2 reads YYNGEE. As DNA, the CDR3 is TGTGCCAGCAGCGTAGAAGGAGGGGCTACTGAAGCTTTCTTT. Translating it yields CASSVEGGATEAFF.

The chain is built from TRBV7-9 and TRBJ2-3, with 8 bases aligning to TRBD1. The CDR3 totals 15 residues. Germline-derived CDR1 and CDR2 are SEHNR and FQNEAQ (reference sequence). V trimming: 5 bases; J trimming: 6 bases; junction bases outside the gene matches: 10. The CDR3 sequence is CASSLPQGARDTQYF. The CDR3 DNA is TGTGCCAGCAGCCTCCCTCAGGGGGCCCGGGATACGCAGTATTTT.

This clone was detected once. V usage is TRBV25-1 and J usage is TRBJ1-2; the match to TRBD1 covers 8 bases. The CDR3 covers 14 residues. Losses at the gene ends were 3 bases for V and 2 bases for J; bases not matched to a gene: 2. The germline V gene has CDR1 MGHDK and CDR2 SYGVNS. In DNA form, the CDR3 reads TGTGCCAGCAGTGAGTGGACAGGGAACTATGGCTACACCTTC. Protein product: CASSEWTGNYGYTF.

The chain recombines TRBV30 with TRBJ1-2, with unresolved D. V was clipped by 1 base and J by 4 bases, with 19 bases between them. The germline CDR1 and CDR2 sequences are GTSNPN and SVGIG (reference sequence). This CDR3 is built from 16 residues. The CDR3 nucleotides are TGTGCCTGGAGTGACCTCTCTGGCTCCCCCATCTATGGCTACACCTTC. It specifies CAWSDLSGSPIYGYTF.